The entry below gives a single T cell receptor (beta chain) sequence along with its context. This clone's antigen is unknown. No base quality information exists; no much larger clone differs at one position. For each subset, between about 10,000 and 100,000 sorted cells were used for genomic DNA extraction with the DNeasy Blood and Tissue Kit. The TCRbeta V-J or V-D-J regions were sequenced and mapped through the immunoSEQ service, and coverage above 10x per sample was achieved. The study's processing was this. Analysis was restricted to productive rearrangements exported from the immunoSEQ Analyzer platform, and clonality was assessed using the 500 most abundant clones. To quantify how much repertoires overlapped between populations, both the Morisita-Horn similarity index and the Jaccard index were used. In about 6 cancer patients, Morisita-Horn similarity was measured between the TCR repertoires of CD8 T-cell subsets. Drawn from immuneACCESS, this table holds only the in-frame rearrangements with V and J called that TCRdb kept. Clones are partly lost; checked studies trace under half to an unresolved V gene and leave the rest unexplained. Clone size and V and J calls were adopted from that table, with D and trimming inferred from the DNA. Across this sample there are about 17,000 clones, with around nine tenths seen only once. The top ten hold 4.3% of the sample.

These data come from a study of CD39 and CD103 CD8 tumor-infiltrating T cells (dated by TCRdb to 2017 to 2018). For the study in its entirety: An HPV-positive HNSCC, an HPV-negative HNSCC, an ovarian cancer and a melanoma patient were represented in the repertoire comparisons shown. Deep sequencing of TCRbeta CDR3 was used to compare the repertoires of CD8 TIL subsets, defined by CD103 and CD39, against those of peripheral memory CD8 T cells. General study outcomes and caveats: DP CD8 TILs appeared to be more oligoclonal than DN and SP CD8 TILs and blood memory CD8 T cells, with roughly 56-86% covered by the top 30 clonotypes. Clonotypes from DN TILs largely overlapped with peripheral memory CD8 repertoires, while clonotypes from DP TILs were only rarely found in blood or uninvolved lymph node.

For CDR1 and CDR2, the germline V gene (reference sequence) lists SGHKS and YYEKEE. There are 15 amino acids in the CDR3, from cysteine to phenylalanine inclusive. Of the read, only the CDR3 DNA is kept; its 45 bases are in frame from base 1. V is cut back by 3 bases and J by 3 bases, with 9 bases in the junction unmatched. No therapy was being received by patients at the time of sample collection, although prior treatments had ranged from chemotherapy, radiotherapy, surgery and immunotherapy to none. After thawing, cells went through T lymphocyte enrichment using a negative-selection kit, with EpCAM beads added for tumor-infiltrating lymphocytes. Memory CD8 T cells were sorted as CD8+CD4-CD45RA- cells irrespective of CCR7 expression. Peripheral blood mononuclear cells were isolated by Ficoll-Paque PLUS gradient and cryopreserved before analysis. Populations were sorted to 98% to 99% purity on a FACSAria II, and cell pellets were frozen for TCR sequencing without culture.

Material: CD8+ T cells sorted from blood. This specimen's cell subset or site label, interpreted: total memory CD8 T cells (CD45RA-CCR7+/-) from blood or uninvolved lymph node. The chain is encoded by TRBV5-5 joined to TRBJ2-7, with 7 bases in between that match TRBD2. The receptor's source is a human donor with head and neck squamous cell carcinoma. The CDR3: CASSSWGGKDYEQYF. Read as DNA, the sequence is TGTGCCAGCAGCTCCTGGGGGGGGAAAGACTACGAGCAGTACTTC.